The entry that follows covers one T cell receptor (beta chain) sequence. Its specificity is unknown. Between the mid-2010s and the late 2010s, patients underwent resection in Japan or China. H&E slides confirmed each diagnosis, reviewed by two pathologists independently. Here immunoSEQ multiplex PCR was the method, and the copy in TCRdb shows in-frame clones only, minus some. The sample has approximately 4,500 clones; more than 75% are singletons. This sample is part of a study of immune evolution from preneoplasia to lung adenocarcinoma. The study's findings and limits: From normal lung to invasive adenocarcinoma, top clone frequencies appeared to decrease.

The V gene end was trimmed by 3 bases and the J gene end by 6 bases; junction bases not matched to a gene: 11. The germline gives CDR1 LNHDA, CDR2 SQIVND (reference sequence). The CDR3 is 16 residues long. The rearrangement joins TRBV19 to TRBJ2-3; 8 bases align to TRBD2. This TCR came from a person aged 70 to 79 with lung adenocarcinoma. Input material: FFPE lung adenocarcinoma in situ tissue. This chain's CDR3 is CASSMPPAGVRDTQYF. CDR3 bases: TGTGCCAGTAGTATGCCCCCAGCGGGAGTTCGGGATACGCAGTATTTT.